This T cell receptor (beta chain) was captured in a study of blood T cell repertoires in COVID-19. The CDR3 spans 13 residues. V lost 6 bases and J lost 4, with 11 bases in between. From germline, CDR1 is MDHEN and CDR2 SYDVKM. The authors' processing: Estimates of nucleated cell counts were drawn from the amplification of reference gene primers. Assay: immunoSEQ multiplex PCR; the TCRdb copy retains only in-frame clones and omits some. V and J calls and clone size are as listed in that table; D and trimming were resolved from the DNA. The table shows 350,000 to 450,000 clones, with about 88% occurring only once.

The sample consisted of peripheral blood. The receptor's source is a human donor in a cohort sampled during active COVID-19. The J gene is TRBJ2-3, the V gene TRBV28, with a tentative D call TRBD2 (6 bases). CDR3 nucleotide sequence: TGTGCCAGCAGGGGCTGGGGGGCAGATACGCAGTATTTT. Its protein is CASRGWGADTQYF.